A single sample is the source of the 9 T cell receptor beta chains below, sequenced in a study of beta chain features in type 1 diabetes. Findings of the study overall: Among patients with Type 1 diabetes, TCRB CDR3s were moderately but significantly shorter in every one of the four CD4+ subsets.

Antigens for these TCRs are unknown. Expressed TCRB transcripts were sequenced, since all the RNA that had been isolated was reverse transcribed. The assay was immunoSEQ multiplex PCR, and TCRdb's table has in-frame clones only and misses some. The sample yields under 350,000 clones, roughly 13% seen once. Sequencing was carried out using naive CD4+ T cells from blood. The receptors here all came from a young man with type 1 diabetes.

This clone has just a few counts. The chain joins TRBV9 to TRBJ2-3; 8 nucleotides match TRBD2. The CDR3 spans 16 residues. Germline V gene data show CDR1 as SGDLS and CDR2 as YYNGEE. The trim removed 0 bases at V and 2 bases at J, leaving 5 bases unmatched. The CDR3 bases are TGTGCCAGCAGCGTAGACGTTAGCGGGGACACAGATACGCAGTATTTT. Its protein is CASSVDVSGDTDTQYF. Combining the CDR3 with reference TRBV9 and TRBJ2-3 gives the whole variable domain DSGVTQTPKHLITATGQRVTLRCSPRSGDLSVYWYQQSLDQGLQFLIQYYNGEERAKGNILERFSAQQFPDLHSELNLSSLELGDSALYFCASSVDVSGDTDTQYFGPGTRLTVL.

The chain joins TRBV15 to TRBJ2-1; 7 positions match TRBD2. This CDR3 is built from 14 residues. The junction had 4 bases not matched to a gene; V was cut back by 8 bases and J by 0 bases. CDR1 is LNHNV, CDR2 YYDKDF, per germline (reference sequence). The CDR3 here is CATYSGFSYNEQFF. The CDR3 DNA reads TGTGCCACCTATAGCGGGTTCTCCTACAATGAGCAGTTCTTC. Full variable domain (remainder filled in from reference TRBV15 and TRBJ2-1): DAMVIQNPRYQVTQFGKPVTLSCSQTLNHNVMYWYQQKSSQAPKLLFHYYDKDFNNEADTPDNFQSRRPNTSFCFLDIRSPGLGDTAMYLCATYSGFSYNEQFFGPGTRLTVL.

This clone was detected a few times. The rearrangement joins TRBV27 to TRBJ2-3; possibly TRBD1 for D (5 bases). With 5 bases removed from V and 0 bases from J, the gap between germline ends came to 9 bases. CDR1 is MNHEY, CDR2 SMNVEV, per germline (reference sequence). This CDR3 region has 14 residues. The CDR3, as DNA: TGTGCCAGCAGTGCAGGGTCTAGCACAGATACGCAGTATTTT. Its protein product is CASSAGSSTDTQYF.

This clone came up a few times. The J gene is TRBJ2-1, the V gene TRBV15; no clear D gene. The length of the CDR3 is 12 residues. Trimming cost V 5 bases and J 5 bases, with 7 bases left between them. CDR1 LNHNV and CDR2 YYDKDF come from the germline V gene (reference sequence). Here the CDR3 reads CATSPRDNEQFF. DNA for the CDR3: TGTGCCACCAGCCCCCGGGACAATGAGCAGTTCTTC.

The CDR3 loop is CATRQELNTEAFF. The CDR3 DNA is TGTGCCACCCGACAGGAGCTGAACACTGAAGCTTTCTTT. The genes are TRBV7-3 and TRBJ1-1; D may be TRBD1 (6 bases). The CDR3 extends over 13 amino acids. V was cut by 10 bases and J by 0 bases, with 12 bases left in between. Germline values: CDR1 SGHTA, CDR2 FQGTGA.

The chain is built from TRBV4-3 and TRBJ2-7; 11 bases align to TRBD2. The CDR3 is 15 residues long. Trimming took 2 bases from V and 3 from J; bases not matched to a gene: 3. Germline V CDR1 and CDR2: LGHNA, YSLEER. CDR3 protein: CASSQLLAGVYEQYF. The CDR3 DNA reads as TGCGCCAGCAGCCAACTACTAGCGGGAGTCTACGAGCAGTACTTC.

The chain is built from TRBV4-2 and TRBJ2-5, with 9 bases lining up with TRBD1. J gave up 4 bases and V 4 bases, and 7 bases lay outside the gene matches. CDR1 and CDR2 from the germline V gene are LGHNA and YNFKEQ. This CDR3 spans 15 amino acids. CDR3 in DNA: TGTGCCAGCAGCCCCGGGGGACAGGGTCGAGAGACCCAGTACTTC. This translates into CASSPGGQGRETQYF.

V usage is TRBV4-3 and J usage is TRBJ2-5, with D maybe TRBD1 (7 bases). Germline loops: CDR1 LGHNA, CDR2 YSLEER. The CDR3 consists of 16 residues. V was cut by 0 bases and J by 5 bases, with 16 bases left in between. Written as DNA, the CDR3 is TGCGCCAGCAGCCAAGATTTCAGGGGGGTTGGGGAGACCCAGTACTTC. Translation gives CASSQDFRGVGETQYF.

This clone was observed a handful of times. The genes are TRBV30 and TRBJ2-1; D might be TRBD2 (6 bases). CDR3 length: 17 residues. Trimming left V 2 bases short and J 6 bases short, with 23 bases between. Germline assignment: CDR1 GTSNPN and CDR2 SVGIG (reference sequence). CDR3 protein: CAWSPSRELPPRNEQFF. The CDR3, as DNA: TGTGCCTGGAGTCCTAGTCGGGAGCTTCCCCCCCGCAATGAGCAGTTCTTC.